The clone carrying this T cell receptor beta chain was counted between two and nine times. Its antigen remains unknown. Template switching, a step in the protocol, added a universal primer site, and cDNA carried unique molecular identifiers. TCRdb re-derived calls from the 5' RACE reads in MiXCR, one entry per CDR3 protein. The profile shows 220,000 or so distinct CDR3 sequences, about 7% of them singletons. The source of the sample is a study of identical twins. V shed 5 bases and J shed 1 base, with 17 bases lying between them. The CDR3 sequence is 15 residues long. CDR1 SQVTM and CDR2 ANQGSEA come from the germline V gene. Broader study findings: Monozygotic twins shared more out-of-frame TCR alpha than recombination models predicted. With beta out-of-frame sequences, excess sharing by twins was weaker.

In addition, the sample was reused for a study of yellow fever vaccine responses in identical twins. That paper notes: Each twin's T cell response to the vaccine was reported to look partly convergent and partly personalized.

The source of this sequence is a woman aged 18-35 years in good health. The rearrangement links TRBV29-1 to TRBJ2-5, with D possibly TRBD2 on 5 matching bases. Sequencing was done on a sample of memory (CD45RO+) T cells sorted from blood. The CDR3 loop reads CSVYHNSESQETQYF. The CDR3, as DNA: TGCAGCGTTTATCACAATAGCGAGTCCCAAGAGACCCAGTACTTC.